These 19 T cell receptor beta chains came from one sample sequenced in a study of blood T cells in healthy people across ages. For the second PCR, which ran for roughly 6 to 12 cycles, a sample-barcoded 5' primer and a J-beta primer mix were used. Each CDR3 protein gets one entry after TCRdb re-called the 5' RACE reads with MiXCR. Of 650,000 to 900,000 distinct CDR3 sequences in the sample, 55% to 65% were seen once. Sequencing input: blood. The receptor set was obtained from a man aged 25-40 years in good health.

The rearrangement links TRBV6-5 to TRBJ1-1; 7 bases match TRBD1. This CDR3 spans 14 amino acids. V lost 5 bases to trimming and J lost 2 bases; unmatched junction nucleotides: 5. Germline assignment: CDR1 MNHEY and CDR2 SVGAGI. CDR3 residues: CASSVDRVNTEAFF. CDR3 DNA sequence: TGTGCCAGCAGTGTTGACAGGGTAAACACTGAAGCTTTCTTT.

The chain joins TRBV20-1 to TRBJ2-7, with D possibly TRBD1 on 6 matching bases. CDR3 length equals 13 residues. V was pared by 5 bases and J by 3 bases, with 14 bases between. Germline V gene sequence: CDR1 DFQATT, CDR2 SNEGSKA (reference sequence). In DNA, the CDR3 is TGCAGTGCTTCAAAGGGGGTTTACTACGAGCAGTACTTC. Amino acids: CSASKGVYYEQYF.

Only a few counts were recorded for this clonotype. The rearrangement links TRBV15 to TRBJ2-5; the D is unclear. The germline CDR1 and CDR2 sequences are LNHNV and YYDKDF (reference sequence). The CDR3 consists of 15 residues. Trimming removed 1 base at V and 7 bases at J, with 16 bases between. This CDR3 is CATSRARQVLGTQYF. CDR3 sequence (DNA): TGTGCCACCAGCAGAGCCCGGCAGGTTTTGGGGACCCAGTACTTC.

V and J are TRBV3-1 and TRBJ2-5; 8 positions match TRBD1. The germline V gene has CDR1 LGHDT and CDR2 YNNKEL (reference sequence). The CDR3 totals 16 residues. J lost 1 base, V lost 4 bases, and 8 bases had no gene match. The CDR3 is CASSRPGQETQETQYF. As DNA, the CDR3 is TGTGCCAGCAGCCGGCCGGGACAGGAAACCCAAGAGACCCAGTACTTC.

The chain employs TRBV7-8 and TRBJ1-2; TRBD1 matches at 7 bases. CDR3 length: 13 residues. The V gene's germline CDR1 is SGHVS and CDR2 FQNEAQ. V was pared by 5 bases and J by 7 bases, with 7 bases of the junction left unmatched. The CDR3 spells CASSAPGGAGYTF. The CDR3 nucleotides are TGTGCCAGCAGCGCGCCAGGGGGGGCTGGCTACACCTTC. The complete variable domain, with remaining parts taken from reference TRBV7-8 and TRBJ1-2, reads GAGVSQSPRYKVAKRGQDVALRCDPISGHVSLFWYQQALGQGPEFLTYFQNEAQLDKSGLPSDRFFAERPEGSVSTLKIQRTQQEDSAVYLCASSAPGGAGYTFGSGTRLTVV.

This clonotype was found a few times. V is TRBV7-2 and J is TRBJ2-7; 9 nucleotides line up with TRBD1. The CDR3 is 14 residues long. The J segment lost 7 bases and the V segment lost 4 bases, leaving 8 bases of the junction unmatched. Germline V gene lookup returns CDR1 SGHTA and CDR2 FQGNSA. Here the CDR3 DNA reads TGTGCCAGCAGCTGGGGAGGGACAGGGCATGAGCAGTACTTC. As protein: CASSWGGTGHEQYF.

V is TRBV10-3 and J is TRBJ2-4; 8 bases are shared with TRBD1. The J call may not be correct, given that the DNA end is closer to TRBJ2-7. Germline CDR1 is ENHRY and CDR2 is SYGVKD. The CDR3 is 12 residues long. The CDR3 is CAISGQGHEQYF. The CDR3 coding sequence is TGTGCCATCAGCGGACAGGGCCACGAGCAGTACTTC.

V usage is TRBV20-1 and J usage is TRBJ2-5, with TRBD2 as a possible D gene (5 bases). The J call is doubtful: the DNA matches TRBJ2-7 better. The CDR3 runs to 13 residues. The germline V gene has CDR1 DFQATT and CDR2 SNEGSKA (reference sequence). The CDR3: CSAIPPGYYEQYF. In DNA, the CDR3 is TGCAGTGCTATCCCCCCGGGGTATTACGAGCAGTACTTC.

The V gene is TRBV6-5, the J gene TRBJ2-6; no firm D call. Germline CDR1 is MNHEY and CDR2 is SVGAGI. Trimming pared 2 bases from V and 4 bases from J, leaving 18 bases between. The CDR3 is made up of 18 amino acids. The CDR3 DNA reads TGTGCCAGCAGTTACACGGACCAATGGGCGACGGGGGCCAACGTCCTGACTTTC. Translated, it gives CASSYTDQWATGANVLTF.

The chain has TRBV28 and TRBJ2-7; tentatively, D is TRBD1 (6 bases). The DNA end lines up better with TRBJ2-5; the J call may be wrong. This CDR3 is built from 14 residues. CDR1 MDHEN and CDR2 SYDVKM come from the germline V gene. The CDR3 region has the DNA TGTGCCAGCAGCCAGACAGGAGCGCAAGAGACCCAGTACTTC. This sequence encodes CASSQTGAQETQYF.

This rearrangement joins TRBV7-2 to TRBJ2-3, with 8 bases that match TRBD2. Per germline, CDR1 SGHTA and CDR2 FQGNSA. The length of the CDR3 is 15 residues. Trimming cost V 2 bases and J 3 bases; bases outside gene matches: 4. The CDR3 coding sequence is TGTGCCAGCAGCTTAACAGCGGGGGAGACAGATACGCAGTATTTT. It codes for CASSLTAGETDTQYF.

The genes are TRBV6-6 and TRBJ2-5; maybe TRBD1 (6 bases). CDR1 and CDR2 (germline): MNHNY, SVGAGI (reference sequence). The CDR3 spans 15 residues. V shed 4 bases and J shed 2 bases, with 14 bases lying between them. The CDR3 protein is CASSLDDRRQETQYF. The CDR3 coding sequence is TGTGCCAGCAGTTTGGACGACAGGAGACAAGAGACCCAGTACTTC.

The J gene is TRBJ1-2, the V gene TRBV6-5; D not resolved. The CDR3 is 13 residues long. Germline CDR1 is MNHEY and CDR2 is SVGAGI. The V and J ends lost 6 bases and 1 base respectively, with 9 bases between them. The DNA for the CDR3 is TGTGCCAGCAGGCTATCAAATAACTATGGCTACACCTTC. It yields the protein CASRLSNNYGYTF.

J is TRBJ1-2 and V is TRBV15, with unresolved D. V was shortened by 0 bases and J by 4 bases, with 15 bases between the two germline ends. The CDR3 is made up of 16 amino acids. Germline CDR1 reads LNHNV; CDR2 reads YYDKDF (reference sequence). Here the CDR3 reads CATSRDRDRVSYGYTF. In DNA, the CDR3 is TGTGCCACCAGCAGAGATCGGGATAGGGTTAGCTATGGCTACACCTTC.

CDR3 bases: TGTGCCGCACAGGGTTGGGGTAGCTATGGCTACACCTTC. Translating gives CAAQGWGSYGYTF. The rearrangement joins TRBV6-1 to TRBJ1-2; perhaps TRBD1 as D (6 bases). This CDR3 has 13 residues. Germline V gene data show CDR1 as MNHNS and CDR2 as SASEGT. V shed 11 bases and J shed 4 bases, with 17 bases lying between them.

The rearrangement uses TRBV21-1 and TRBJ2-5; the table's D call, TRBD1, was not checked against the DNA. TRBV21-1 is flagged as a pseudogene. This CDR3 contains 15 residues. The CDR3 coding sequence is TGTGCCAGCATTTCGGACAGGGGGCTCGGGGAGACCCAGTACTTC. It specifies CASISDRGLGETQYF.

This clonotype has just one count. This sequence joins TRBV28 and TRBJ1-6; 8 nucleotides align to TRBD1. The germline V gene has CDR1 MDHEN and CDR2 SYDVKM. V was clipped by 7 bases and J by 6 bases; unmatched bases: 8. The CDR3 length is 15 residues. CDR3 DNA: TGTGCCAGCAACCCGGACAGGGCAAGTAATTCACCCCTCCACTTT. This sequence encodes CASNPDRASNSPLHF.

The chain links TRBV28 to TRBJ2-3, with 8 positions matching TRBD1. Germline-derived CDR1 and CDR2 are MDHEN and SYDVKM. CDR3 length: 15 amino acids. Trimming cost V 6 bases and J 10 bases; bases outside gene matches: 15. The CDR3 region has the DNA TGTGCCAGCAGGGCCGGGACAGGATTGTTAGTGGCGCAGTATTTT. This encodes CASRAGTGLLVAQYF.

The CDR3 spells CATAPNGQGRRYEQYF. The CDR3 coding sequence is TGTGCCACCGCTCCCAACGGGCAGGGACGTCGGTACGAGCAGTACTTC. The V call is TRBV6-6, the J call TRBJ2-7; D is possibly TRBD1 or TRBD2 (5 bases each). With 10 bases removed from V and 4 bases from J, the gap between germline ends came to 26 bases. Germline V gene data show CDR1 as MNHNY and CDR2 as SVGAGI (reference sequence). The length of the CDR3 is 16 residues.